These 17 T cell receptor beta chains were all obtained from the same sample, sequenced in a study of blood T cell repertoires in COVID-19. Profiled with immunoSEQ multiplex PCR; TCRdb holds only in-frame clones, not every one. The sample has more than 30,000 clones; around 87% are singletons. The material sequenced was peripheral blood. Source of these receptors: a man aged 45-65 years with active or convalescent COVID-19.

The chain uses TRBV5-6 and TRBJ2-1; 7 nucleotides align to TRBD2. The CDR3 loop spans 13 amino acids. After removal of 2 bases from V and 8 bases from J, the junction contained 4 bases not matched to a gene. From germline, CDR1 is SGHDT and CDR2 YYEEEE. For the CDR3, the DNA is TGTGCCAGCAGCTTCCCCGCGGGGGATGAGCAGTTCTTC. Protein sequence: CASSFPAGDEQFF. The variable domain in full, with the rest retrieved from reference TRBV5-6 and TRBJ2-1, is DAGVTQSPTHLIKTRGQQVTLRCSPKSGHDTVSWYQQALGQGPQFIFQYYEEEERQRGNFPDRFSGHQFPNYSSELNVNALLLGDSALYLCASSFPAGDEQFFGPGTRLTVL.

DNA of the CDR3: TGTGCCATCAGTCAGGGGGACGAGCAGTACGTC. This translates into CAISQGDEQYV. The chain combines TRBV10-3 with TRBJ2-7; 7 positions match TRBD1. V dropped 5 bases and J dropped 5; count of bases not matched to a gene: 0. This CDR3 is 11 amino acids long. Germline V gene sequence: CDR1 ENHRY, CDR2 SYGVKD.

The chain combines TRBV5-5 with TRBJ2-5, with TRBD2 identical over 9 bases. The CDR3 spans 17 residues. Germline-derived CDR1 and CDR2 are SGHKS and YYEKEE (reference sequence). Unmatched junction bases numbered 14, after V lost 4 bases and J lost 4 bases. CDR3 sequence: CASSATSGGTFGETQYF. The CDR3 DNA sequence: TGTGCCAGCAGCGCGACGAGCGGGGGGACCTTCGGAGAGACCCAGTACTTC. Based on the CDR3 plus reference TRBV5-5 and TRBJ2-5, the full variable domain is DAGVTQSPTHLIKTRGQQVTLRCSPISGHKSVSWYQQVLGQGPQFIFQYYEKEERGRGNFPDRFSARQFPNYSSELNVNALLLGDSALYLCASSATSGGTFGETQYFGPGTRLLVL.

The rearrangement joins TRBV6-4 to TRBJ1-2, with D possibly matching TRBD1 (6 bases). The CDR3 totals 15 residues. Germline V gives CDR1 MRHNA, CDR2 SNTAGT. V shed 4 bases and J shed 2 bases, with 14 bases lying between them. The CDR3 DNA is TGTGCCAGCAGTGCCGACGGACAGACCAACTATGGCTACACCTTC. This encodes CASSADGQTNYGYTF.

The J gene is TRBJ2-3, the V gene TRBV20-1; 10 positions agree with TRBD1. V trimming: 3 bases; J trimming: 6 bases; junction bases outside the gene matches: 9. Germline values: CDR1 DFQATT, CDR2 SNEGSKA (reference sequence). The length of the CDR3 is 15 residues. The CDR3 DNA sequence: TGCAGTGCTAGTGACAGGGGGCCCGGTTGGGATACGCAGTATTTT. Its translation is CSASDRGPGWDTQYF.

The rearrangement links TRBV13 to TRBJ2-7; D might be TRBD1 (5 bases). Germline V gives CDR1 PRHDT, CDR2 FYEKMQ (reference sequence). Trimming took off 0 bases at V and 5 bases at J, with 11 bases between the two ends. The CDR3 is made up of 14 amino acids. Here the CDR3 reads CASSLGFRADEQYF. CDR3 coding DNA: TGTGCCAGCAGCTTAGGGTTCAGGGCCGACGAGCAGTACTTC.

The chain employs TRBV2 and TRBJ1-2; 8 positions agree with TRBD1. J lost 2 bases, V lost 4 bases, and 0 bases had no gene match. CDR3 size: 13 residues. Germline lookup yields CDR1 SNHLY and CDR2 FYNNEI. CDR3 nucleotides: TGTGCCAGCAGTGGGGACAGGAACTATGGCTACACCTTC. Translation gives CASSGDRNYGYTF.

This clone has just a few counts. This chain connects TRBV10-1 to TRBJ1-2, with unresolved D. The CDR3 extends over 13 amino acids. V shed 0 bases and J shed 8 bases, with 10 bases lying between them. Germline V gene lookup returns CDR1 WNHNN and CDR2 SYGVQD (reference sequence). The chain's CDR3 is CASSESRQSGYTF. Written as DNA, the CDR3 is TGCGCCAGCAGTGAGTCTCGCCAGTCGGGCTACACCTTC.

The chain has TRBV10-1 and TRBJ2-5; 7 nucleotides agree with TRBD1. The CDR3 has 13 residues. CDR1 is WNHNN and CDR2 is SYGVQD in the germline V gene (reference sequence). V was clipped by 5 bases and J by 2 bases; unmatched bases: 2. The CDR3 sequence: CASSRDSQETQYF. The CDR3 coding sequence is TGCGCCAGCAGTAGGGACAGTCAAGAGACCCAGTACTTC.

This clone was seen a handful of times. CDR3 residues: CASRSGLAGTGELFF. The CDR3 DNA reads TGTGCCAGCAGGTCGGGACTAGCGGGAACCGGGGAGCTGTTTTTT. The chain recombines TRBV11-2 with TRBJ2-2; 13 bases fit TRBD2. The CDR3 loop spans 15 amino acids. From germline, CDR1 is SGHAT and CDR2 FQNNGV. The V and J ends lost 6 bases and 5 bases, in that order; junction bases with no gene match: 3.

The chain carries TRBV12-3 or TRBV12-4 and TRBJ2-7, with D hard to call. CDR3 length: 11 residues. V lost 4 bases, J lost 4 bases, and 5 bases lay in between. CDR3 nucleotides: TGTGCCAGCAGTTCCCTTTACGAGCAGTACTTC. Protein sequence: CASSSLYEQYF.

This chain connects TRBV27 to TRBJ2-1; 10 bases are a match to TRBD1. V gave up 3 bases and J gave up 6 bases; unmatched junction bases: 5. The CDR3 consists of 15 residues. Per the germline V gene, CDR1 is MNHEY and CDR2 is SMNVEV (reference sequence). The CDR3 spells CASSFRTGGFNEQFF. The CDR3 nucleotides are TGTGCCAGCAGTTTCAGGACAGGGGGATTCAATGAGCAGTTCTTC.

The chain carries TRBV4-2 and TRBJ2-3; 12 positions agree with TRBD2. The CDR3 covers 15 residues. The germline gives CDR1 LGHNA, CDR2 YNFKEQ. Trimming took 4 bases from V and 4 from J; bases not matched to a gene: 3. CDR3 amino acids: CASSPSGGAPDTQYF. CDR3 sequence (DNA): TGTGCCAGCAGCCCTAGCGGGGGGGCCCCAGATACGCAGTATTTT.

V is TRBV5-4 and J is TRBJ2-4; 9 bases fit TRBD1. The CDR3 spans 14 residues. Germline loops: CDR1 SGHNT, CDR2 YYREEE (reference sequence). Unmatched junction bases numbered 5, after V lost 6 bases and J lost 4 bases. The CDR3 spells CASTSGTGKNIQYF. Here the CDR3 DNA reads TGTGCCAGCACCTCCGGGACAGGGAAAAACATTCAGTACTTC.

The chain joins TRBV3-1 (or the pseudogene TRBV3-2) to TRBJ2-3, with D maybe TRBD2 (6 bases). CDR1 and CDR2 from the germline V gene are LGHDT and YNNKEL (reference sequence). This CDR3 spans 15 amino acids. The V end was cut by 3 bases, the J end by 0 bases, with 10 bases between. CDR3: CASSQLALSTDTQYF. As DNA, the CDR3 is TGTGCCAGCAGCCAGCTAGCGTTAAGCACAGATACGCAGTATTTT.

The chain joins TRBV29-1 to TRBJ1-4; TRBD1 agrees at 8 bases. Germline V CDR1 and CDR2: SQVTM, ANQGSEA. The CDR3 length is 13 residues. V was pared by 6 bases and J by 8 bases, with 8 bases of the junction left unmatched. CDR3 amino acids: CSVAGQGVEKLFF. The CDR3 nucleotides are TGCAGCGTCGCCGGACAGGGCGTCGAAAAACTGTTTTTT.

This chain links TRBV9 with TRBJ2-5, with TRBD1 identical over 8 bases. The CDR3 loop spans 14 amino acids. The trim removed 6 bases at V and 5 bases at J, leaving 9 bases unmatched. Looked up from germline, CDR1 is SGDLS and CDR2 is YYNGEE. In nucleotides, the CDR3 is TGTGCCAGCACCCTAGGACAGGGAGAGGAGACCCAGTACTTC. Amino acids: CASTLGQGEETQYF.